This is a list of T cell receptor beta chains from one sample in a study of sequential checkpoint blockade in melanoma. TCRdb's table, derived via immunoSEQ multiplex PCR, lists solely in-frame clones and lacks some. Of approximately 4,200 clones listed, roughly a quarter were seen once; the top ten hold approximately 15%. The material sequenced was tumor tissue (inferred from file names), taken from a patient given nivolumab and ipilimumab in sequence. The origin of the receptors is a human donor with melanoma. The CDR3 runs from the conserved cysteine through the conserved F or W. The D gene is left open where the match is weak. Some rows mark clone size as missing; the rest say once, few, many or name a class of expanded clone.

D,size,J,V,DNA,CDR3
TRBD1,many,TRBJ1-2,TRBV11-3,TGTGCCAGCAGCCGACAGGGGGGAGAATATGGCTACACCTTC,CASSRQGGEYGYTF
TRBD1,NA,TRBJ1-6,TRBV5-1,TGCGCCAGCAGCGGCGACAGGGGGAAGAATTCACCCCTCCACTTT,CASSGDRGKNSPLHF
TRBD1,NA,TRBJ1-6,TRBV12-5,TGTGCTAGTGGTTTGGAGGGGGCTGGTAATTCACCCCTCCACTTT,CASGLEGAGNSPLHF
NA,many,TRBJ1-1,TRBV11-3,TGTGCCAGCAGCTTTAGTACCAACCCTGCGAACACTGAAGCTTTCTTT,CASSFSTNPANTEAFF
NA,medium-sized,TRBJ1-5,TRBV10-3,TGTGCCATCAGTGAGCCGGGAGTCGGACAGCCCCAGCATTTT,CAISEPGVGQPQHF
NA,few,TRBJ1-2,TRBV6-8,TGTGCCAGTTCGGATTACAGGGATTCTAACTATGGCTACACCTTC,CASSDYRDSNYGYTF
NA,NA,TRBJ2-7,TRBV6-8,TGTGCCAGCACCAGGGGAAACCACGAGCAGTACTTC,CASTRGNHEQYF
NA,few,TRBJ1-2,TRBV9,TGTGCCAGCAGCGCCCCCGGGGAAATCAAAGGTGGCTACACCTTC,CASSAPGEIKGGYTF
NA,medium-sized,TRBJ2-2,TRBV6-8,TGTGCCAGCAGGTTAAGTGGGACCGGGGAGCTGTTTTTT,CASRLSGTGELFF
TRBD2,few,TRBJ2-3,TRBV9,TGTGCCAGCAGCGGCGGACTAGCCGCAGATACGCAGTATTTT,CASSGGLAADTQYF
TRBD1,NA,TRBJ2-3,TRBV29-1,TGCAGCATGGGACAGGGGGCACACACAGATACGCAGTATTTT,CSMGQGAHTDTQYF
NA,few,TRBJ2-3,TRBV9,TGTGCCAGCACCGCTGTGGATGATACGCAGTATTTT,CASTAVDDTQYF
NA,NA,TRBJ2-1,TRBV19,TGTGCCAGTAGTATAGATCTAAGGACAGCGACCTACAATGAGCAGTTCTTC,CASSIDLRTATYNEQFF
NA,NA,TRBJ1-1,TRBV5-1,TGCGCCAGCAGCACCTCGGGACACCTGAACACTGAAGCTTTCTTT,CASSTSGHLNTEAFF
NA,NA,TRBJ2-7,TRBV6-8,TGTGCCAGCAGTCAGGGTTGGACCTACGAGCAGTACTTC,CASSQGWTYEQYF
NA,NA,TRBJ2-7,TRBV6-8,TGTGCCAGCAGTCAAACTCTTTACGAGCAGTACTTC,CASSQTLYEQYF
TRBD1,many,TRBJ2-2,TRBV11-3,TGTGCCAGCAGCTGGGACAGGAGGGACACCGGGGAGCTGTTTTTT,CASSWDRRDTGELFF
NA,NA,TRBJ1-2,TRBV19,TGTGCCAGTAGTATAGCCTCGAGGGGGACCGGCTACACCTTC,CASSIASRGTGYTF
NA,large,TRBJ1-6,TRBV11-3,TGTGCCAGCAGCTCCAGCATGACGAATTCACCCCTCCACTTT,CASSSSMTNSPLHF
NA,medium-sized,TRBJ1-1,TRBV11-3,TGTGCCAGCAGCTTAAGGGGCTCCAAACTGGAAGCTTTCTTT,CASSLRGSKLEAFF
TRBD1,NA,TRBJ1-1,TRBV6-8,TGTGCCAGCAGTCCACGGACAGGGGTAACTGAAGCTTTCTTT,CASSPRTGVTEAFF
TRBD1,many,TRBJ2-7,TRBV11-3,TGTGCCAGCAGCTCCAGGAGGACAGGGTATATCCACGAGCAGTACTTC,CASSSRRTGYIHEQYF
NA,NA,TRBJ1-1,TRBV11-3,TGTGCCAGCAGCTTAGAGGAGGGATGGAACACTGAAGCTTTCTTT,CASSLEEGWNTEAFF
NA,NA,TRBJ2-3,TRBV6-8,TGTGCCAGCAGCCCGGGTAGGACGGGAGATACGCAGTATTTT,CASSPGRTGDTQYF
NA,many,TRBJ1-4,TRBV11-3,TGTGCCAGCAGCTCTATCTCCGGTCAATGGGATGAAAAACTGTTTTTT,CASSSISGQWDEKLFF
TRBD2,NA,TRBJ2-3,TRBV29-1,TGCAGCGTTTTAGCGGGGGGGAAAGATACGCAGTATTTT,CSVLAGGKDTQYF
TRBD2,few,TRBJ2-3,TRBV4-1,TGCGCCAGCAGCCAACTCGGCGGGGGGACTAGCCAAGATACGCAGTATTTT,CASSQLGGGTSQDTQYF
NA,few,TRBJ2-1,TRBV9,TGTGCCAGCAGCGTAGGGGAGAATGAGCAGTTCTTC,CASSVGENEQFF
TRBD1,NA,TRBJ2-3,TRBV19,TGTGCCAGTAGTATGACAGGGAGCACAGATACGCAGTATTTT,CASSMTGSTDTQYF
TRBD1,NA,TRBJ2-2,TRBV18,TGTGCCAGCTCACCACCGGGACAGCCCCTTATGTGGGAGCTGTTTTTT,CASSPPGQPLMWELFF
TRBD1,NA,TRBJ1-1,TRBV19,TGTGCCAGTAGTGCGAACAGGGGGGCTGAAGCTTTCTTT,CASSANRGAEAFF
NA,many,TRBJ2-1,TRBV11-3,TGTGCCAGCAGCCCCCGTACGACCGACGTGGGGTCGCAGTTCTTC,CASSPRTTDVGSQFF
TRBD1,few,TRBJ2-7,TRBV2,TGTGCCAGCAGCGCGTCCGGGACAGGCCGGGAGCAGTACTTC,CASSASGTGREQYF
TRBD1,NA,TRBJ2-5,TRBV5-1,TGCGCCAGCAGCGTACAGGGGGCGGGAGAGACCCAGTACTTC,CASSVQGAGETQYF
TRBD1,medium-sized,TRBJ2-7,TRBV15,TGTGCCACCAGCAGAGAGCCAGGGGGTGGCTACGAGCAGTACTTC,CATSREPGGGYEQYF
TRBD2,NA,TRBJ2-1,TRBV11-3,TGTGCCAGCAGCTTGGGGACTAGCGGGAGCTCCTACAATGAGCAGTTCTTC,CASSLGTSGSSYNEQFF
TRBD1,NA,TRBJ1-4,TRBV19,TGTGCCAGTAGCCCCCCACCGGGACAGACATCCACTAATGAAAAACTGTTTTTT,CASSPPPGQTSTNEKLFF
NA,few,TRBJ2-1,TRBV4-1,TGCGCCAGCAGCCAAGATCCCGGGACTTCCTCCTACAATGAGCAGTTCTTC,CASSQDPGTSSYNEQFF
TRBD1,NA,TRBJ1-5,TRBV4-1,TGCGCCAGCAGCCAAGATGGGACAGGGATCCAGCCCCAGCATTTT,CASSQDGTGIQPQHF
NA,NA,TRBJ1-5,TRBV18,TGTGCCAGCTCACCCGGGCAGGGCAATCAGCCCCAGCATTTT,CASSPGQGNQPQHF
NA,many,TRBJ2-1,TRBV11-3,TGTGCCAGCAGCCGTTGGAAGGGGCGGGGACTGGACAATGAGCAGTTCTTC,CASSRWKGRGLDNEQFF
NA,many,TRBJ2-7,TRBV11-3,TGTGCCAGCAGCTTTAAGCTGGGGGGGCGCGAAACCTACGAGCAGTACTTC,CASSFKLGGRETYEQYF
TRBD2,few,TRBJ2-3,TRBV6-8,TGTGCCAGCAGTGGACTAGCGGGAGGCCCCACAGATACGCAGTATTTT,CASSGLAGGPTDTQYF
TRBD1,many,TRBJ1-1,TRBV11-3,TGTGCCAGCAGCCATACACCGGGACAGGGGATACCTTTCTTT,CASSHTPGQGIPFF
NA,NA,TRBJ2-3,TRBV18,TGTGCCAGCTCACCACGACAGAAACTCTCTAGCACAGATACGCAGTATTTT,CASSPRQKLSSTDTQYF
NA,many,TRBJ2-1,TRBV11-3,TGTGCCAGCAGCTTCACACGGTGGGGGAATGAGCAGTTCTTC,CASSFTRWGNEQFF